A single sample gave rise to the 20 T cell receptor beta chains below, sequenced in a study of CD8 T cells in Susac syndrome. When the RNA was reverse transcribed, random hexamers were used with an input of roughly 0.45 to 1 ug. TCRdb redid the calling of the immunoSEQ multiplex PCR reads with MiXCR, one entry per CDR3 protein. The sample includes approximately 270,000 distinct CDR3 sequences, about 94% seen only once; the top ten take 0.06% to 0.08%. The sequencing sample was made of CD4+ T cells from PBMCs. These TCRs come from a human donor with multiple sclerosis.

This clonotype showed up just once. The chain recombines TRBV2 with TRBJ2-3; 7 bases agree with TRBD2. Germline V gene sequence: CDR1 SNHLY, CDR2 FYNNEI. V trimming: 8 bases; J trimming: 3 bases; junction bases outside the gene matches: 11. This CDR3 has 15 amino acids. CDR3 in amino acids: CASLGWGGKTDTQYF. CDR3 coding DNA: TGTGCCAGCCTTGGATGGGGGGGAAAAACAGATACGCAGTATTTT. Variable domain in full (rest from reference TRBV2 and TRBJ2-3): EPEVTQTPSHQVTQMGQEVILRCVPISNHLYFYWYRQILGQKVEFLVSFYNNEISEKSEIFDDQFSVERPDGSNFTLKIRSTKLEDSAMYFCASLGWGGKTDTQYFGPGTRLTVL.

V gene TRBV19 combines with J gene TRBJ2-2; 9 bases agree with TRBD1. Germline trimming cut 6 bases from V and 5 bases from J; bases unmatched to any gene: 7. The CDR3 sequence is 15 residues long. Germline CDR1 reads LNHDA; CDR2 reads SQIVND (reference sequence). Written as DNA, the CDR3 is TGTGCCAGTAGATCCGGGACAGGGCTGACCGGGGAGCTGTTTTTT. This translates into CASRSGTGLTGELFF.

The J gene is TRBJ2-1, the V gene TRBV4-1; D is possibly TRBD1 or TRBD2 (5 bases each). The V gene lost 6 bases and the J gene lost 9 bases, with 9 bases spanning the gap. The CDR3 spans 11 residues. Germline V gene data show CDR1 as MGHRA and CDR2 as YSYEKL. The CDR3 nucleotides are TGCGCCAGCAGACACGGGGCTGAGCAGTTCTTC. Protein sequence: CASRHGAEQFF.

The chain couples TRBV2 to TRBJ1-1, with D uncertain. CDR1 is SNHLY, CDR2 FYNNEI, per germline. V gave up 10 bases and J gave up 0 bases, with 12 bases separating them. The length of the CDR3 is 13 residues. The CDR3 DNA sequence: TGTGCCACCTCGACAAACATGAACACTGAAGCTTTCTTT. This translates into CATSTNMNTEAFF.

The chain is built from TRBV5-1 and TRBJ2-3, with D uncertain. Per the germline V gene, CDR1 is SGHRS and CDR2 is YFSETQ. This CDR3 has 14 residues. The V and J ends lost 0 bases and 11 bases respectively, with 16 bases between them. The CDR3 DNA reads TGCGCCAGCAGCTTGGGGCATCCCGACGATCAGCAGTATTTT. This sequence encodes CASSLGHPDDQQYF. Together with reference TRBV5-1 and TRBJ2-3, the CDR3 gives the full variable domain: KAGVTQTPRYLIKTRGQQVTLSCSPISGHRSVSWYQQTPGQGLQFLFEYFSETQRNKGNFPGRFSGRQFSNSRSEMNVSTLELGDSALYLCASSLGHPDDQQYFGPGTRLTVL.

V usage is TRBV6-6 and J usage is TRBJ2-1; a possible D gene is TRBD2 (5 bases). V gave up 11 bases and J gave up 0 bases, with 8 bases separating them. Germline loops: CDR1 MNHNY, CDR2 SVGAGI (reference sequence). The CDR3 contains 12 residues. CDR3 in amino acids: CAARDSYNEQFF. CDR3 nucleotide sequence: TGTGCCGCACGGGACTCCTACAATGAGCAGTTCTTC.

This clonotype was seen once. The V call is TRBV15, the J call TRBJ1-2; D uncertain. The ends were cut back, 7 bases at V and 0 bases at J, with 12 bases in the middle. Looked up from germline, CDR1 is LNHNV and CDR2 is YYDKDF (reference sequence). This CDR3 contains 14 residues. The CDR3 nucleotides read TGTGCCACCACGGAGGTGGGAACTAACTATGGCTACACCTTC. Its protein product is CATTEVGTNYGYTF.

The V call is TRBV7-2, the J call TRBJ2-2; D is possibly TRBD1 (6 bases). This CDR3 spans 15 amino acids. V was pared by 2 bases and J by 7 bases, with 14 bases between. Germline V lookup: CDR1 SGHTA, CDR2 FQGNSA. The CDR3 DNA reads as TGTGCCAGCAGCTTAAGGGCAGGGGTTGGCGGGGAGCTGTTTTTT. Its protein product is CASSLRAGVGGELFF.

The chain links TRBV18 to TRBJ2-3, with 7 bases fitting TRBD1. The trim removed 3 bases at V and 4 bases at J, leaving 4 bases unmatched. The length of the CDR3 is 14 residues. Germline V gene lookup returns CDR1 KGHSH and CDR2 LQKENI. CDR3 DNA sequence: TGTGCCAGCTCACCCGGGACAGTAGCAGATACGCAGTATTTT. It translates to CASSPGTVADTQYF. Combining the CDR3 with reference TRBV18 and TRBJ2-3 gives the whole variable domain NAGVMQNPRHLVRRRGQEARLRCSPMKGHSHVYWYRQLPEEGLKFMVYLQKENIIDESGMPKERFSAEFPKEGPSILRIQQVVRGDSAAYFCASSPGTVADTQYFGPGTRLTVL.

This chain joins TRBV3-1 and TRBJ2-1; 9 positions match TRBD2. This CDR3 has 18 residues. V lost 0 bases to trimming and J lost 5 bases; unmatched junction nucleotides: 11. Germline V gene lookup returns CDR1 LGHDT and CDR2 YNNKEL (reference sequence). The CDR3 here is CASSQERLAVNLHNEQFF. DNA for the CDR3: TGTGCCAGCAGCCAAGAGAGACTAGCGGTCAATCTACACAATGAGCAGTTCTTC.

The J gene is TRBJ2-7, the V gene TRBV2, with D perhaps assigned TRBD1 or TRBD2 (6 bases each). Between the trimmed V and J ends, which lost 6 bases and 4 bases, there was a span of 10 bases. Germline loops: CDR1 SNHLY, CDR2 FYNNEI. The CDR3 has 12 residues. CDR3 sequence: CASRGGSYEQYF. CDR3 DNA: TGTGCCAGCAGGGGGGGCAGTTACGAGCAGTACTTC.

In nucleotides, the CDR3 is TGTGCCAGCAGCGTAGGGCTAGCGGGAGGACGAAGAAATGAGCAGTTCTTC. It codes for CASSVGLAGGRRNEQFF. The chain recombines TRBV9 with TRBJ2-1; 11 nucleotides align to TRBD2. Unmatched junction bases numbered 9, after V lost 0 bases and J lost 7 bases. CDR3 length equals 17 residues. Looked up from germline, CDR1 is SGDLS and CDR2 is YYNGEE.

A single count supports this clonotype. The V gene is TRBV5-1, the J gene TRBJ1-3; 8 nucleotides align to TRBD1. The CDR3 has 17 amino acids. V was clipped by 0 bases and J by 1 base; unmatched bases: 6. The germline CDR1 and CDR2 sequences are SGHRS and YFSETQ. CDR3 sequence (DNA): TGCGCCAGCAGCTTGGCCCCACAGGGGGTTTCTGGAAACACCATATATTTT. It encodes CASSLAPQGVSGNTIYF.

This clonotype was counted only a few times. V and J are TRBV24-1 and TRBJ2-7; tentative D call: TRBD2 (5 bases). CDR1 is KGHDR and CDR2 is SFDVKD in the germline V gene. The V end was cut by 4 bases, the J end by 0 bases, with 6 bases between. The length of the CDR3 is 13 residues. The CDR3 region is CATSDRDSYEQYF. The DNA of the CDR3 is TGTGCCACCAGTGACCGGGACTCCTACGAGCAGTACTTC.

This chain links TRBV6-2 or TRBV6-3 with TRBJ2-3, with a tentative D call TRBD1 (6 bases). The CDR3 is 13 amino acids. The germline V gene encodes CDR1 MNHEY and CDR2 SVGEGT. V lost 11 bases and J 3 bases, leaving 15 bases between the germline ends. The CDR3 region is CAGQGQITDTQYF. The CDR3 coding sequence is TGTGCCGGCCAAGGACAGATTACAGATACGCAGTATTTT.

CDR3 residues: CASSGLAVGQETQYF. The DNA for the CDR3 is TGTGCCAGCAGCGGACTGGCTGTTGGGCAAGAGACCCAGTACTTC. The chain is built from TRBV11-2 and TRBJ2-5; D may be TRBD2 (5 bases). The germline V and J ends were trimmed by 5 bases and 2 bases, with 15 bases remaining between them. Germline V CDR1 and CDR2: SGHAT, FQNNGV. CDR3 length: 15 amino acids.

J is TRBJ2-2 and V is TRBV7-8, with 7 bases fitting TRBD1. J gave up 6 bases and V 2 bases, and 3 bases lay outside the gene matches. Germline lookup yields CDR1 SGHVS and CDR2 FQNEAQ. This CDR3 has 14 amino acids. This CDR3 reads CASSLRGPAGELFF. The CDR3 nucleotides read TGTGCCAGCAGCTTAAGGGGGCCGGCCGGGGAGCTGTTTTTT.

CDR3 nucleotides: TGCGCCAGCAGCTGTGGGGAACAGGGGGCGAAGAACACTGAAGCTTTCTTT. As protein: CASSCGEQGAKNTEAFF. The rearrangement links TRBV5-1 to TRBJ1-1, with 9 positions matching TRBD1. This CDR3 has 17 amino acids. The germline CDR1 and CDR2 sequences are SGHRS and YFSETQ. V shed 3 bases, J shed 1 base, and the junction held 10 bases outside the gene matches.

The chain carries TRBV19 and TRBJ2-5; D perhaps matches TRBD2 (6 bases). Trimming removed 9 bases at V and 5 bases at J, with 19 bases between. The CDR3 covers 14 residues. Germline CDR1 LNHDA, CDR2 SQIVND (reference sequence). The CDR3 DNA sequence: TGTGCCAGCCGAGAAAGCGGGCTCGCGGAGACCCAGTACTTC. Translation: CASRESGLAETQYF.

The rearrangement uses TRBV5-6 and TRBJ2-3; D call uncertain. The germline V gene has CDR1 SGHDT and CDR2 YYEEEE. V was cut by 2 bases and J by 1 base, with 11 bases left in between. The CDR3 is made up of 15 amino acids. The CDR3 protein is CASSLRQVRTDTQYF. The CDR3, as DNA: TGTGCCAGCAGCTTAAGGCAGGTTCGCACAGATACGCAGTATTTT. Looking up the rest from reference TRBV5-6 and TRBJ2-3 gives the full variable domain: DAGVTQSPTHLIKTRGQQVTLRCSPKSGHDTVSWYQQALGQGPQFIFQYYEEEERQRGNFPDRFSGHQFPNYSSELNVNALLLGDSALYLCASSLRQVRTDTQYFGPGTRLTVL.